These 27 T cell receptor beta chains came from one sample sequenced in a study of shared clonotypes between healthy human individuals. TCRdb's copy holds only in-frame clones and misses some; the assay was immunoSEQ multiplex PCR. The table shows 2,100,000 or so clones, with approximately 96% occurring only once. Material for sequencing was naive CD4+ T cells sorted from blood. Regarding subset: CD45RA+ positively selected. The receptors originated from a man younger than 35 in good health.

The CDR3 is CASSLALAGGVNYEQYF. The DNA of the CDR3 is TGCGCCAGCAGCTTGGCACTAGCGGGAGGTGTAAACTACGAGCAGTACTTC. The V and J genes are TRBV5-1 and TRBJ2-7; TRBD2 matches 12 bases. J gave up 3 bases and V 0 bases, and 7 bases lay outside the gene matches. The CDR3 has 17 residues. The germline V gene has CDR1 SGHRS and CDR2 YFSETQ. The full variable domain, rest sourced from reference TRBV5-1 and TRBJ2-7, is KAGVTQTPRYLIKTRGQQVTLSCSPISGHRSVSWYQQTPGQGLQFLFEYFSETQRNKGNFPGRFSGRQFSNSRSEMNVSTLELGDSALYLCASSLALAGGVNYEQYFGPGTRLTVT.

The V gene is TRBV7-9, the J gene TRBJ2-7; D is unresolved. The germline V gene encodes CDR1 SEHNR and CDR2 FQNEAQ (reference sequence). The CDR3 is 12 residues long. Trimming left V 11 bases short and J 4 bases short, with 15 bases between. CDR3 DNA: TGTGCCTGCTCCCGGGTTCCATACGAGCAGTACTTC. Translated, it gives CACSRVPYEQYF. Full variable domain (missing parts from reference TRBV7-9 and TRBJ2-7): DTGVSQNPRHKITKRGQNVTFRCDPISEHNRLYWYRQTLGQGPEFLTYFQNEAQLEKSRLLSDRFSAERPKGSFSTLEIQRTEQGDSAMYLCACSRVPYEQYFGPGTRLTVT.

The CDR3 region has the DNA TGTGCCACCAGACTCCCTAGCGGAAACATTCAGTACTTC. It translates to CATRLPSGNIQYF. The J gene is TRBJ2-4, the V gene TRBV15, with 7 bases identical to TRBD2. V lost 6 bases and J lost 6; bases outside the gene matches: 5. CDR1 LNHNV and CDR2 YYDKDF come from the germline V gene (reference sequence). The CDR3 has 13 amino acids.

This chain joins TRBV7-2 and TRBJ2-3; D possibly corresponds to TRBD2 (5 bases). Germline V gives CDR1 SGHTA, CDR2 FQGNSA. The CDR3 is 16 residues long. Trimming removed 1 base at V and 1 base at J, with 12 bases between. The CDR3 sequence is CASSLGVGSGTDTQYF. CDR3 nucleotides: TGTGCCAGCAGCTTAGGGGTTGGTAGCGGCACAGATACGCAGTATTTT.

The rearrangement uses TRBV7-6 and TRBJ2-2; possibly TRBD1 for D (6 bases). Trimming removed 4 bases at V and 6 bases at J, with 15 bases between. The CDR3 is 15 amino acids. Germline V CDR1 and CDR2: SGHVS, FNYEAQ. CDR3: CASSSTGTNAGELFF. The CDR3 DNA is TGTGCCAGCAGCTCTACCGGGACAAACGCCGGGGAGCTGTTTTTT.

CDR3 in DNA: TGTGCCTGGAGTACCAGGGACAATCAGCCCCAGCATTTT. It encodes CAWSTRDNQPQHF. The rearrangement uses TRBV30 and TRBJ1-5, with D maybe TRBD1 (5 bases). The length of the CDR3 is 13 residues. Germline V CDR1 and CDR2: GTSNPN, SVGIG (reference sequence). Trimming cost V 2 bases and J 3 bases, with 8 bases left between them.

The chain uses TRBV7-2 and TRBJ1-2; TRBD1 is a possible D gene (5 bases). There are 13 residues in the CDR3. The germline gives CDR1 SGHTA, CDR2 FQGNSA. Trimming removed 5 bases at V and 7 bases at J, with 14 bases between. CDR3 region: CASSLPGVSGYTF. CDR3 bases: TGTGCCAGCAGCCTCCCGGGGGTTTCTGGCTACACCTTC. Supplemented by reference TRBV7-2 and TRBJ1-2, the full variable domain reads GAGVSQSPSNKVTEKGKDVELRCDPISGHTALYWYRQSLGQGLEFLIYFQGNSAPDKSGLPSDRFSAERTGGSVSTLTIQRTQQEDSAVYLCASSLPGVSGYTFGSGTRLTVV.

The gene calls are TRBV7-6 and TRBJ1-2; no reliable D call. V lost 6 bases and J lost 1, with 9 bases in between. CDR1 is SGHVS, CDR2 FNYEAQ, per germline. CDR3 size: 13 residues. CDR3 region: CASRPGSNYGYTF. The CDR3 DNA reads as TGTGCCAGCAGGCCTGGAAGTAACTATGGCTACACCTTC.

This chain uses TRBV5-1 with TRBJ1-2; 7 positions match TRBD1. Germline CDR1 is SGHRS and CDR2 is YFSETQ. J lost 1 base, V lost 1 base, and 10 bases had no gene match. This CDR3 is 17 amino acids long. As DNA, the CDR3 is TGCGCCAGCAGCTTGTGGGGGGACAGCGTTTTTAACTATGGCTACACCTTC. This sequence encodes CASSLWGDSVFNYGYTF.

As concerns this clone: This same CDR3 is encoded by further DNA sequences in the sample. This chain joins TRBV18 and TRBJ2-7; 10 bases are a match to TRBD1. The CDR3 is made up of 15 amino acids. The germline V gene has CDR1 KGHSH and CDR2 LQKENI. V was clipped by 1 base and J by 4 bases; unmatched bases: 4. The CDR3 region is CASSPRQGARYEQYF. CDR3 in DNA: TGTGCCAGCTCACCACGACAGGGGGCGCGGTACGAGCAGTACTTC.

The table lists this clone with a count of one. The CDR3 DNA reads TGTGCCAGCAGTTATCAGGGAACCTACGAGCAGTACTTC. Translation: CASSYQGTYEQYF. The chain employs TRBV5-4 and TRBJ2-7; TRBD1 is a possible D gene (5 bases). Looked up from germline, CDR1 is SGHNT and CDR2 is YYREEE (reference sequence). V was trimmed by 5 bases and J by 2 bases, leaving 11 bases between them. This CDR3 spans 13 amino acids.

With regard to this clone: A read error may explain this, as a much larger clone is one base away. This same CDR3 is encoded by further DNA sequences in the sample. V gene TRBV6-1 combines with J gene TRBJ2-5; D remains unclear. The CDR3 is 11 residues long. CDR1 is MNHNS and CDR2 is SASEGT in the germline V gene. V was pared by 6 bases and J by 5 bases, with 7 bases between. The CDR3 region is CASSLGETQYF. DNA for the CDR3: TGTGCCAGCAGCTTAGGGGAGACCCAGTACTTC.

This rearrangement joins TRBV7-9 to TRBJ1-4; D remains unclear. Germline V gene sequence: CDR1 SEHNR, CDR2 FQNEAQ (reference sequence). This CDR3 spans 15 amino acids. V was clipped by 0 bases and J by 5 bases, with 10 bases between them. The CDR3 nucleotides are TGTGCCAGCAGCTTAGCTGCTGGGAGCAATGAAAAACTGTTTTTT. Translating gives CASSLAAGSNEKLFF. Full variable domain (rest looked up from reference TRBV7-9 and TRBJ1-4): DTGVSQNPRHKITKRGQNVTFRCDPISEHNRLYWYRQTLGQGPEFLTYFQNEAQLEKSRLLSDRFSAERPKGSFSTLEIQRTEQGDSAMYLCASSLAAGSNEKLFFGSGTQLSVL.

This chain joins TRBV7-2 and TRBJ1-3; TRBD1 aligns across 9 bases. Trimming at V came to 6 bases and at J to 4 bases, leaving 10 bases not matched to a gene. CDR1 is SGHTA and CDR2 is FQGNSA in the germline V gene. CDR3 length: 16 residues. CDR3 loop: CASSFFPGQGGNTIYF. CDR3 DNA: TGTGCCAGCAGTTTTTTTCCGGGACAGGGAGGAAACACCATATATTTT.

The chain links TRBV27 to TRBJ2-6, with D maybe TRBD1 (5 bases). Deletions cut 5 bases from V and 2 bases from J, with 13 bases between. The CDR3 length is 16 residues. Germline assignment: CDR1 MNHEY and CDR2 SMNVEV (reference sequence). The CDR3 DNA sequence: TGTGCCAGCAGTCCTACCAGGGTAACTGGGGCCAACGTCCTGACTTTC. Translation: CASSPTRVTGANVLTF.

This clone appeared once. V usage is TRBV6-1 and J usage is TRBJ1-2; D gene uncertain. The CDR3 has 14 residues. Per the germline V gene, CDR1 is MNHNS and CDR2 is SASEGT. Trimming pared 3 bases from V and 5 bases from J, leaving 13 bases between. The CDR3 DNA is TGTGCCAGCAGTGATTGGCCCTCCTCTTATGGCTACACCTTC. This encodes CASSDWPSSYGYTF.

As concerns this clone: At the DNA level, this CDR3 is encoded by other sequences in the same sample as well. The rearrangement joins TRBV27 to TRBJ2-7; 9 bases line up with TRBD1. This CDR3 comprises 15 residues. The V segment lost 0 bases and the J segment 4 bases; nucleotides outside the gene matches: 4. The germline V gene has CDR1 MNHEY and CDR2 SMNVEV (reference sequence). The CDR3: CASSLSTGGAYEQYF. The CDR3 nucleotides are TGTGCCAGCAGTTTATCTACAGGGGGCGCGTACGAGCAGTACTTC.

Turning to this clone: The sample has other DNA sequences that encode this CDR3 too. The chain links TRBV6-5 to TRBJ1-5; the match to TRBD1 covers 10 bases. The germline CDR1 and CDR2 sequences are MNHEY and SVGAGI. The CDR3 has 15 amino acids. Losses at the gene ends were 6 bases for V and 2 bases for J; bases not matched to a gene: 4. The CDR3 coding sequence is TGTGCCAGCAGACCTGGGACAGGGGGCAATCAGCCCCAGCATTTT. It translates to CASRPGTGGNQPQHF.

V gene TRBV7-2 combines with J gene TRBJ2-3, with 9 bases that match TRBD1. V trimming: 5 bases; J trimming: 4 bases; junction bases outside the gene matches: 7. CDR3 length equals 15 residues. Germline V gene lookup returns CDR1 SGHTA and CDR2 FQGNSA. The CDR3 DNA reads TGTGCCAGCAGCCCCCCGGACAGGGGTTCAGATACGCAGTATTTT. The encoded protein is CASSPPDRGSDTQYF. Full variable domain (missing parts from reference TRBV7-2 and TRBJ2-3): GAGVSQSPSNKVTEKGKDVELRCDPISGHTALYWYRQSLGQGLEFLIYFQGNSAPDKSGLPSDRFSAERTGGSVSTLTIQRTQQEDSAVYLCASSPPDRGSDTQYFGPGTRLTVL.

V and J are TRBV6-5 and TRBJ2-7; 7 bases match TRBD1. Germline values: CDR1 MNHEY, CDR2 SVGAGI. The CDR3 contains 15 residues. V shed 6 bases, J shed 2 bases, and the junction held 10 bases outside the gene matches. The CDR3: CASRRAGTVTYEQYF. CDR3 in DNA: TGTGCCAGCAGGAGAGCCGGGACAGTAACCTACGAGCAGTACTTC.

This clone was seen only a few times. J is TRBJ2-2 and V is TRBV6-6; D gene unclear. Germline CDR1 reads MNHNY; CDR2 reads SVGAGI (reference sequence). This CDR3 comprises 14 residues. V was cut by 2 bases and J by 3 bases, with 7 bases left in between. The CDR3 loop is CASSYVPDTGELFF. The CDR3 coding sequence is TGTGCCAGCAGTTACGTTCCGGACACCGGGGAGCTGTTTTTT.

The chain has TRBV30 and TRBJ2-5; D is tentatively TRBD1 or TRBD2 (5 bases each). Germline V gene sequence: CDR1 GTSNPN, CDR2 SVGIG (reference sequence). V was shortened by 0 bases and J by 1 base, with 9 bases between the two germline ends. The CDR3 sequence is 14 residues long. DNA for the CDR3: TGTGCCTGGAGTGTCGGGACCATCCAAGAGACCCAGTACTTC. This gives the protein CAWSVGTIQETQYF. Filled out from reference TRBV30 and TRBJ2-5, the complete variable domain reads SQTIHQWPATLVQPVGSPLSLECTVEGTSNPNLYWYRQAAGRGLQLLFYSVGIGQISSEVPQNLSASRPQDRQFILSSKKLLLSDSGFYLCAWSVGTIQETQYFGPGTRLLVL.

The chain couples TRBV27 to TRBJ1-6, with 7 bases identical to TRBD1. Germline V lookup: CDR1 MNHEY, CDR2 SMNVEV (reference sequence). The V gene end was trimmed by 3 bases and the J gene end by 3 bases; junction bases not matched to a gene: 11. The CDR3 runs 18 residues. CDR3 amino acids: CASSFARIGGFYNSPLHF. The CDR3 region has the DNA TGTGCCAGCAGTTTCGCCCGGATAGGGGGCTTCTATAATTCACCCCTCCACTTT.

This chain links TRBV6-4 with TRBJ2-2, with 9 bases fitting TRBD1. The CDR3 spans 18 residues. Germline CDR1 and CDR2: MRHNA and SNTAGT. V shed 6 bases, J shed 0 bases, and the junction held 11 bases outside the gene matches. The CDR3 sequence is CASSGTGMTTSNTGELFF. DNA for the CDR3: TGTGCCAGCAGCGGGACAGGGATGACAACTTCGAACACCGGGGAGCTGTTTTTT.

This clone has only one observation. V and J are TRBV6-1 and TRBJ1-3; D not resolved. The germline V gene encodes CDR1 MNHNS and CDR2 SASEGT. V was trimmed by 8 bases and J by 0 bases, leaving 8 bases between them. This CDR3 region has 13 residues. CDR3 coding DNA: TGTGCCAGCTCAGAACCCTCTGGAAACACCATATATTTT. It yields the protein CASSEPSGNTIYF.

Concerning this clone itself: Other DNA sequences in the sample encode the same CDR3. CDR3 sequence (DNA): TGTGCCAGCAGCCTCGGACTAGCCCACGAGCAGTACTTC. It is translated as CASSLGLAHEQYF. The V gene is TRBV7-8, the J gene TRBJ2-7; 8 nucleotides align to TRBD2. This CDR3 contains 13 residues. Germline V lookup: CDR1 SGHVS, CDR2 FQNEAQ. The junction had 5 bases not matched to a gene; V was cut back by 5 bases and J by 5 bases. The full variable domain, in which reference TRBV7-8 and TRBJ2-7 provide the parts outside the CDR3, is GAGVSQSPRYKVAKRGQDVALRCDPISGHVSLFWYQQALGQGPEFLTYFQNEAQLDKSGLPSDRFFAERPEGSVSTLKIQRTQQEDSAVYLCASSLGLAHEQYFGPGTRLTVT.

The chain combines TRBV7-2 with TRBJ1-5; 8 bases map to TRBD1. The CDR3 totals 15 residues. J was trimmed by 2 bases and V by 5 bases; bases with no gene match: 5. The V gene's germline CDR1 is SGHTA and CDR2 FQGNSA. DNA of the CDR3: TGTGCCAGCAGCAGGACAGGGTTGGGCAATCAGCCCCAGCATTTT. Translation gives CASSRTGLGNQPQHF. The full variable domain, completed using reference TRBV7-2 and TRBJ1-5, is GAGVSQSPSNKVTEKGKDVELRCDPISGHTALYWYRQSLGQGLEFLIYFQGNSAPDKSGLPSDRFSAERTGGSVSTLTIQRTQQEDSAVYLCASSRTGLGNQPQHFGDGTRLSIL.